The next 32 T cell receptor beta chains were all read from a single sample in a study of blood T cell repertoires in COVID-19. Produced via immunoSEQ multiplex PCR; TCRdb's table is partial and in-frame only. This table has tens of thousands of clones, 75% to 90% appearing once. Material: peripheral blood. These receptors were taken from a man aged 50-60 years with active COVID-19.

This chain uses TRBV4-3 with TRBJ2-7, with D perhaps matching TRBD1 (6 bases). Germline CDR1 is LGHNA and CDR2 is YSLEER. The CDR3 covers 16 residues. The ends were cut back, 0 bases at V and 2 bases at J, with 14 bases in the middle. DNA of the CDR3: TGCGCCAGCAGCCAAGATCTGGGGCAGGGGACCTACGAGCAGTACTTC. Its protein is CASSQDLGQGTYEQYF.

The chain joins TRBV15 to TRBJ1-2; TRBD1 agrees at 11 bases. The CDR3 runs 15 residues. J gave up 8 bases and V 2 bases, and 7 bases lay outside the gene matches. Per the germline V gene, CDR1 is LNHNV and CDR2 is YYDKDF (reference sequence). In nucleotides, the CDR3 is TGTGCCACCAGCAGACTCGGACAGGGGGCGTACGGCTACACCTTC. Amino acid sequence: CATSRLGQGAYGYTF.

V and J are TRBV18 and TRBJ1-5; a weak D match, TRBD1 (5 bases). Trimming took 0 bases from V and 3 from J, leaving 9 bases between them. Per the germline V gene, CDR1 is KGHSH and CDR2 is LQKENI. CDR3 size: 15 residues. CDR3 loop: CASSPPATANQPQHF. CDR3 coding DNA: TGTGCCAGCTCACCACCGGCGACAGCCAATCAGCCCCAGCATTTT.

The chain uses TRBV12-3 or TRBV12-4 and TRBJ2-3; tentatively, D is TRBD1 (5 bases). V was shortened by 3 bases and J by 7 bases, with 8 bases between the two germline ends. The length of the CDR3 is 12 residues. CDR3 region: CASSFDSNTQYF. CDR3 nucleotide sequence: TGTGCCAGCAGTTTCGACAGTAATACGCAGTATTTT.

The chain employs TRBV2 and TRBJ1-6; no clear D gene. V was shortened by 8 bases and J by 8 bases, with 13 bases between the two germline ends. The V gene's germline CDR1 is SNHLY and CDR2 FYNNEI. The CDR3 runs to 13 residues. Here the CDR3 reads CASPTDGDSPLHF. The DNA for the CDR3 is TGTGCCAGCCCTACGGACGGGGATTCACCCCTCCACTTT.

This clone was found a few times. The V gene is TRBV24-1, the J gene TRBJ2-5, with a possible D match to TRBD2 (7 bases). CDR3 size: 14 residues. The germline V gene encodes CDR1 KGHDR and CDR2 SFDVKD. The V end lost 3 bases, the J end lost 5 bases, and 12 bases lay between the germline ends. CDR3 sequence reads: CATSDKGGLETQYF. DNA for the CDR3: TGTGCCACCAGTGATAAGGGGGGGCTCGAGACCCAGTACTTC.

This sequence joins TRBV18 and TRBJ2-3, with a tentative D call TRBD2 (5 bases). This CDR3 spans 14 amino acids. The V end was cut by 2 bases, the J end by 10 bases, with 16 bases between. The germline V gene encodes CDR1 KGHSH and CDR2 LQKENI. The CDR3 here is CASSPKGSNSAQYF. In DNA form, the CDR3 reads TGTGCCAGCTCACCAAAGGGTTCGAATAGCGCGCAGTATTTT.

This clone came up a few times. The chain recombines TRBV10-3 with TRBJ2-7; perhaps TRBD1 as D (6 bases). The V and J ends lost 3 bases and 2 bases respectively, with 17 bases between them. Germline V gene data show CDR1 as ENHRY and CDR2 as SYGVKD. This CDR3 has 16 amino acids. This chain's CDR3 is CAISEPHQGSAYEQYF. In DNA form, the CDR3 reads TGTGCCATCAGTGAACCGCATCAGGGGTCGGCCTACGAGCAGTACTTC.

J is TRBJ1-6 and V is TRBV19; no definite D call. Germline V gives CDR1 LNHDA, CDR2 SQIVND (reference sequence). The CDR3 has 15 amino acids. V lost 3 bases to trimming and J lost 3 bases, with 9 bases between them. Here the CDR3 reads CASSMASGYNSPLHF. The CDR3 DNA reads TGTGCCAGTAGTATGGCCAGCGGCTATAATTCACCCCTCCACTTT.

The chain employs TRBV19 and TRBJ1-2; 7 nucleotides agree with TRBD1. CDR1 is LNHDA, CDR2 SQIVND, per germline (reference sequence). The CDR3 is made up of 14 amino acids. J lost 2 bases, V lost 3 bases, and 3 bases had no gene match. This chain's CDR3 is CASSIQQGNYGYTF. CDR3 coding DNA: TGTGCCAGTAGTATTCAACAGGGGAACTATGGCTACACCTTC.

The chain uses TRBV5-1 and TRBJ2-3; D is uncertain. Trimming shortened V by 1 base and J by 6 bases, and 3 bases separated the two germline ends. Per the germline V gene, CDR1 is SGHRS and CDR2 is YFSETQ. This CDR3 has 11 amino acids. The CDR3 is CASSLSDTQYF. CDR3 DNA: TGCGCCAGCAGCTTGTCTGATACGCAGTATTTT.

This clone has only one observation. The chain joins TRBV6-2 or TRBV6-3 to TRBJ2-3; D might be TRBD1 (5 bases). V was cut by 6 bases and J by 5 bases, with 9 bases left in between. The CDR3 extends over 12 amino acids. Per germline, CDR1 MNHEY and CDR2 SVGEGT. The CDR3 nucleotides are TGTGCCAGCAGCATAGGGGTAGATACGCAGTATTTT. It translates to CASSIGVDTQYF.

This chain uses TRBV6-2 or TRBV6-3 with TRBJ2-1; D remains ambiguous. Germline CDR1 and CDR2: MNHEY and SVGEGT. This CDR3 has 16 amino acids. V dropped 5 bases and J dropped 3 bases, with 17 bases sitting between them. The CDR3 coding sequence is TGTGCCAGCAGTACGACTGGCGCCAGCTTCTACAATGAGCAGTTCTTC. Its translation is CASSTTGASFYNEQFF.

This chain joins TRBV5-1 and TRBJ2-3, with TRBD2 matching 10 bases. Germline V gene sequence: CDR1 SGHRS, CDR2 YFSETQ. This CDR3 contains 17 residues. After removal of 3 bases from V and 2 bases from J, the junction contained 9 bases not matched to a gene. The CDR3 DNA follows: TGCGCCAGCAGCTCTTCCCCGAGCGGGGGGGTCACAGATACGCAGTATTTT. It encodes CASSSSPSGGVTDTQYF.

The chain carries TRBV11-2 and TRBJ2-7; 9 positions match TRBD2. The germline gives CDR1 SGHAT, CDR2 FQNNGV. V gave up 0 bases and J gave up 4 bases; unmatched junction bases: 10. This CDR3 is built from 17 residues. The CDR3 loop reads CASSLEAGSGSGYEQYF. The CDR3 bases are TGTGCCAGCAGCTTAGAAGCCGGTAGCGGGAGTGGATACGAGCAGTACTTC.

This sequence joins TRBV6-4 and TRBJ2-1, with D possibly TRBD2 on 6 matching bases. The germline V gene encodes CDR1 MRHNA and CDR2 SNTAGT. The length of the CDR3 is 16 residues. V lost 5 bases, J lost 0 bases, and 14 bases lay in between. CDR3 DNA: TGTGCCAGCAGTTCCCAGCGGGCCAGCTCCTACAATGAGCAGTTCTTC. Encoded protein: CASSSQRASSYNEQFF.

This chain joins TRBV24-1 and TRBJ2-3; D not certain. In germline, CDR1 is KGHDR, CDR2 SFDVKD. This CDR3 is 15 amino acids long. Trimming left V 4 bases short and J 7 bases short, with 17 bases between. The DNA for the CDR3 is TGTGCCACCAGTGACCCTGGGCGCGACGGCCATACGCAGTATTTT. Protein product: CATSDPGRDGHTQYF.

This chain links TRBV2 with TRBJ2-2, with unresolved D. This CDR3 has 14 amino acids. Trimming removed 6 bases from V and 0 bases from J, with 8 bases in between. Germline V gene lookup returns CDR1 SNHLY and CDR2 FYNNEI. In DNA, the CDR3 is TGTGCCAGCAGCCTACCTGCGAACACCGGGGAGCTGTTTTTT. As protein: CASSLPANTGELFF.

J is TRBJ2-3 and V is TRBV18; TRBD1 might be the D (7 bases). Germline CDR1 reads KGHSH; CDR2 reads LQKENI. The CDR3 length is 16 residues. Trimming cost V 3 bases and J 3 bases, with 16 bases left between them. The CDR3 loop reads CASSPNRGGRTDTQYF. CDR3 sequence (DNA): TGTGCCAGCTCACCGAACAGGGGAGGAAGGACAGATACGCAGTATTTT.

This chain joins TRBV7-8 and TRBJ2-7; no firm D call. The CDR3 totals 13 residues. The V and J ends lost 3 bases and 3 bases respectively, with 9 bases between them. CDR1 and CDR2 (germline): SGHVS, FQNEAQ. The CDR3 DNA is TGTGCCAGCAGCTTCGCGAGCGACTACGAGCAGTACTTC. As protein: CASSFASDYEQYF.

The V and J genes are TRBV28 and TRBJ1-1; 12 positions agree with TRBD1. This CDR3 region has 17 residues. CDR1 is MDHEN, CDR2 SYDVKM, per germline. After removal of 6 bases from V and 3 bases from J, the junction contained 11 bases not matched to a gene. CDR3 in DNA: TGTGCCAGCAGCCGACTCGGGACAGGGGGCGGGTACACTGAAGCTTTCTTT. Translation: CASSRLGTGGGYTEAFF.

In nucleotides, the CDR3 is TGTGCCAGCAGCGTAGATCAGGGCCTTGGTGGGCCCCAGCATTTT. The encoded protein is CASSVDQGLGGPQHF. V gene TRBV9 combines with J gene TRBJ1-5; D is perhaps TRBD1 (5 bases). The CDR3 loop spans 15 amino acids. Between the trimmed V and J ends, which lost 0 bases and 9 bases, there was a span of 16 bases. Per the germline V gene, CDR1 is SGDLS and CDR2 is YYNGEE.

The V gene is TRBV7-3, the J gene TRBJ1-6, with a tentative D call TRBD1 (6 bases). CDR3 length equals 13 residues. Germline CDR1 is SGHTA and CDR2 is FQGTGA. V dropped 5 bases and J dropped 7 bases, with 9 bases sitting between them. CDR3 loop: CASSPDRNSPLHF. The CDR3 DNA sequence: TGTGCCAGCAGCCCCGACAGGAATTCACCCCTCCACTTT.

This chain joins TRBV12-3 or TRBV12-4 and TRBJ1-1; D call uncertain. Deletions cut 5 bases from V and 4 bases from J, with 11 bases between. The CDR3 spans 13 residues. The CDR3 here is CASSLGLGTEAFF. CDR3 sequence (DNA): TGTGCCAGCAGTCTCGGGTTGGGCACTGAAGCTTTCTTT.

This chain uses TRBV2 with TRBJ1-2; D uncertain. The CDR3 is 13 residues long. V was pared by 3 bases and J by 5 bases, with 10 bases between. Germline V lookup: CDR1 SNHLY, CDR2 FYNNEI. The CDR3: CASSDGSRYGYTF. CDR3 bases: TGTGCCAGCAGTGACGGTTCACGGTATGGCTACACCTTC.

The gene calls are TRBV5-4 and TRBJ1-2; TRBD1 might be the D (6 bases). In germline, CDR1 is SGHNT, CDR2 YYREEE (reference sequence). Trimming pared 4 bases from V and 4 bases from J, leaving 17 bases between. The CDR3 loop spans 15 amino acids. In DNA, the CDR3 is TGTGCCAGCAGCCCCAAGGGGGAAGGGGGCTATGGCTACACCTTC. Amino acid sequence: CASSPKGEGGYGYTF.

V usage is TRBV30 and J usage is TRBJ1-2, with 7 nucleotides matching TRBD1. J lost 5 bases, V lost 3 bases, and 9 bases had no gene match. Germline-derived CDR1 and CDR2 are GTSNPN and SVGIG (reference sequence). The CDR3 consists of 14 residues. Here the CDR3 reads CAWRTAGGGYGYTF. CDR3 DNA sequence: TGTGCCTGGAGGACCGCAGGGGGAGGTTATGGCTACACCTTC.

V and J are TRBV6-1 and TRBJ1-6; tentative D call: TRBD1 (5 bases). This CDR3 spans 16 amino acids. The V gene lost 4 bases and the J gene lost 6 bases, with 16 bases spanning the gap. The germline V gene has CDR1 MNHNS and CDR2 SASEGT. DNA of the CDR3: TGTGCCAGCAGTGGGGGACTTAGCGCCTTTAATTCACCCCTCCACTTT. This encodes CASSGGLSAFNSPLHF.

The J gene is TRBJ1-4, the V gene TRBV30; TRBD1 aligns across 9 bases. The CDR3 is 13 residues long. J lost 4 bases, V lost 5 bases, and 2 bases had no gene match. Per germline, CDR1 GTSNPN and CDR2 SVGIG (reference sequence). The CDR3 loop reads CAWGTGINEKLFF. CDR3 DNA sequence: TGTGCCTGGGGGACAGGGATTAATGAAAAACTGTTTTTT.

CDR3 amino acids: CASSWGVTGTEAFF. Written as DNA, the CDR3 is TGTGCCAGTAGTTGGGGGGTGACGGGCACTGAAGCTTTCTTT. The chain joins TRBV19 to TRBJ1-1, with D perhaps matching TRBD1 (5 bases). Trimming pared 5 bases from V and 4 bases from J, leaving 14 bases between. The length of the CDR3 is 14 residues. Germline CDR1 is LNHDA and CDR2 is SQIVND (reference sequence).

The chain uses TRBV30 and TRBJ1-5; D gene unclear. V was cut by 1 base and J by 5 bases, with 12 bases left in between. Germline V gene lookup returns CDR1 GTSNPN and CDR2 SVGIG (reference sequence). The CDR3 totals 14 residues. The CDR3 protein is CAWSETTVDQPQHF. The CDR3 DNA follows: TGTGCCTGGAGTGAAACAACAGTCGATCAGCCCCAGCATTTT.

The chain joins TRBV28 to TRBJ2-7; D unclear. Per germline, CDR1 MDHEN and CDR2 SYDVKM. V was cut by 1 base and J by 6 bases, with 7 bases left in between. The CDR3 has 12 residues. CDR3 loop: CASSLFPSEQYF. CDR3 bases: TGTGCCAGCAGTTTATTCCCTAGCGAGCAGTACTTC.